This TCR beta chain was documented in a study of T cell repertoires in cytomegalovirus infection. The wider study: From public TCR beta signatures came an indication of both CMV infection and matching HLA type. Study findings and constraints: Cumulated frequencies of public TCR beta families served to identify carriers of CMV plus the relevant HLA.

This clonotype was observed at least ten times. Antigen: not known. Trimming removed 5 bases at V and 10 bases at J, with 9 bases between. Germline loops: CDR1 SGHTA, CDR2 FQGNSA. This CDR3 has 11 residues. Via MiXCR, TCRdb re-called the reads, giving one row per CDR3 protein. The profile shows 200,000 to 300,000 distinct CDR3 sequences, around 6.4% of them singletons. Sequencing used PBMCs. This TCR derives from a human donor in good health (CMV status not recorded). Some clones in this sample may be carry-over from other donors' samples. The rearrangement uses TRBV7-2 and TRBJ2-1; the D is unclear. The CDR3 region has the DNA TGTGCCAGCAGCCGCGGAACAGAGCAGTTCTTC. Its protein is CASSRGTEQFF.